This T cell receptor beta chain was identified in a study of T cells after yellow fever vaccination. Each CDR3 protein gets one entry after TCRdb re-called the 5' RACE reads with MiXCR. The table has 120,000 or so distinct CDR3 sequences, over 12% seen once. Study findings and constraints: By day 5 rather than day 15, the secondary response had peaked, though it was weaker.

This clonotype was seen a few times. The antigen remains undetermined. This receptor was identified in a man aged 18 to 30 who received the YFV17D yellow fever vaccine. Here the sequenced sample was CD8+ T cells sorted from PBMCs, taken 5 days after the yellow fever booster vaccination.

Here the CDR3 DNA reads TGCGCCAGCAGCTATAGACACAACGATGAGCAGTTCTTC. Protein sequence: CASSYRHNDEQFF. The chain joins TRBV5-1 to TRBJ2-1; D not resolved. The germline V gene encodes CDR1 SGHRS and CDR2 YFSETQ. This CDR3 comprises 13 residues. Trimming cost V 3 bases and J 8 bases, with 12 bases left between them. The whole variable domain, remainder taken from reference TRBV5-1 and TRBJ2-1, is KAGVTQTPRYLIKTRGQQVTLSCSPISGHRSVSWYQQTPGQGLQFLFEYFSETQRNKGNFPGRFSGRQFSNSRSEMNVSTLELGDSALYLCASSYRHNDEQFFGPGTRLTVL.